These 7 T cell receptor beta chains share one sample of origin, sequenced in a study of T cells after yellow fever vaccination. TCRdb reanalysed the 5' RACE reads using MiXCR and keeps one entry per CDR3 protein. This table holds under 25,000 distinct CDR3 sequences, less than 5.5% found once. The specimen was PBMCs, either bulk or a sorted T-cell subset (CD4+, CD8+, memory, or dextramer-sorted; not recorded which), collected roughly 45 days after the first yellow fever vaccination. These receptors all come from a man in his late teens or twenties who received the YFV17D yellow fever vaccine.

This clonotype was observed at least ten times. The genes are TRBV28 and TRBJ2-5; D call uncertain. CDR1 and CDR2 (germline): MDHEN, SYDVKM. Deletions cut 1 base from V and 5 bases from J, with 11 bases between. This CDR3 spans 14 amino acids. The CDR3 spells CASSLLRQSETQYF. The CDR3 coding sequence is TGTGCCAGCAGTTTATTGAGGCAGAGCGAGACCCAGTACTTC. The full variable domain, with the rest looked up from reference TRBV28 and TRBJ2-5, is DVKVTQSSRYLVKRTGEKVFLECVQDMDHENMFWYRQDPGLGLRLIYFSYDVKMKEKGDIPEGYSVSREKKERFSLILESASTNQTSMYLCASSLLRQSETQYFGPGTRLLVL.

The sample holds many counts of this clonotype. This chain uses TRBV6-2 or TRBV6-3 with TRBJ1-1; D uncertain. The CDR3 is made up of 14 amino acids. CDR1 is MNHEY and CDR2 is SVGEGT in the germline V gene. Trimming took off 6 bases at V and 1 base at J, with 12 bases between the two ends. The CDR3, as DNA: TGTGCCAGCAGAACACCTCAAGAGAACACTGAAGCTTTCTTT. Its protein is CASRTPQENTEAFF.

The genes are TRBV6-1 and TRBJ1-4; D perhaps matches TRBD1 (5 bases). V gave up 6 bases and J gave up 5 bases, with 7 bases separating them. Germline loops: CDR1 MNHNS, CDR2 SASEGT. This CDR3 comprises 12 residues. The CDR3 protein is CASRTANEKLFF. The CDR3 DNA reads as TGTGCCAGCAGGACAGCAAATGAAAAACTGTTTTTT.

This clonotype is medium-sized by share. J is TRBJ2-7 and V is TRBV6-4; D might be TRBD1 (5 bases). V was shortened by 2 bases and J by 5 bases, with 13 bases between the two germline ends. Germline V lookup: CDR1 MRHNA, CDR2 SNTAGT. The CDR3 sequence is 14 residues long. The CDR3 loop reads CASSDIGDSHEQYF. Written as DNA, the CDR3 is TGTGCCAGCAGTGACATCGGAGACAGTCACGAGCAGTACTTC.

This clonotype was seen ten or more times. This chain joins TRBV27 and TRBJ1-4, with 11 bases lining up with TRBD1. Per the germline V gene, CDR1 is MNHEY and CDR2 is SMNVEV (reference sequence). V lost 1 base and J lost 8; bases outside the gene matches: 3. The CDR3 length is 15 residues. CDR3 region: CASSLWTGGEEKLFF. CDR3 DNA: TGTGCCAGCAGTTTATGGACAGGGGGCGAGGAAAAACTGTTTTTT.

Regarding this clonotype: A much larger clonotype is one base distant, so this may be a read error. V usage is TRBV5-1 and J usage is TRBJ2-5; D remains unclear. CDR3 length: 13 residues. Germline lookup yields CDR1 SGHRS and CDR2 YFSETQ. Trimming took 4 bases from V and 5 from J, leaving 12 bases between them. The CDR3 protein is CASSGVAFETQYF. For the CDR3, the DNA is TGCGCCAGCAGCGGGGTGGCATTTGAGACCCAGTACTTC. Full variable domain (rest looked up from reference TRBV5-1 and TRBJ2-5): KAGVTQTPRYLIKTRGQQVTLSCSPISGHRSVSWYQQTPGQGLQFLFEYFSETQRNKGNFPGRFSGRQFSNSRSEMNVSTLELGDSALYLCASSGVAFETQYFGPGTRLLVL.

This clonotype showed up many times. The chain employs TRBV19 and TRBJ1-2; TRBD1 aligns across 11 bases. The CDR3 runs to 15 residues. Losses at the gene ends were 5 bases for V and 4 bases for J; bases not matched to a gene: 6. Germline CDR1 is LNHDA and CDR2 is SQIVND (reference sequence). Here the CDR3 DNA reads TGTGCCAGTAGTCCCCGGACAGGGGGCGTCTATGGCTACACCTTC. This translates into CASSPRTGGVYGYTF.